Following are 21 T cell receptor beta chains from one sample sequenced in a study of vaccination effects on CD4 cells after COVID-19. Libraries were prepared by immunoSEQ multiplex PCR; TCRdb keeps only in-frame clonotypes and omits some of them. There are around 71,000 clones in the sample; approximately 79% occur only once, and roughly 4% lies in the top ten. No antigen is known for these receptors. Peptide-pool stimulation followed by sequencing identified expanded antigen-specific CD4+ clonotypes in the ViraFEST assay. Culture proceeded for under twelve days, and CD4+ T cells were then isolated. People in the vaccine group had not been infected with SARS-CoV-2 before, and their nucleocapsid antibodies were negative. The source material was CD4+ T cells from PBMCs cultured with HCoV-OC43 spike peptides, sampled before COVID-19 vaccination. The subset was: HCoV-OC43 spike overlapping peptide pool stimulation. All receptors derive from a human donor who received a COVID-19 vaccine.

DNA for the CDR3: TGTGCCAGCTCACAACCAGGGGTTTCACCCCTCCACTTT. Amino acids: CASSQPGVSPLHF. V is TRBV18 and J is TRBJ1-6; perhaps TRBD1 as D (6 bases). Trimming took off 4 bases at V and 9 bases at J, with 10 bases between the two ends. The CDR3 runs to 13 residues. Looked up from germline, CDR1 is KGHSH and CDR2 is LQKENI.

V is TRBV14 and J is TRBJ2-2, with 7 bases identical to TRBD1. The CDR3 has 16 amino acids. J gave up 0 bases and V 3 bases, and 4 bases lay outside the gene matches. Looked up from germline, CDR1 is SGHDN and CDR2 is FVKESK. The CDR3, as DNA: TGTGCCAGCAGCCACACCGGGACAGCGAACACCGGGGAGCTGTTTTTT. It is translated as CASSHTGTANTGELFF.

The chain uses TRBV15 and TRBJ2-7; D uncertain. The CDR3 runs to 15 residues. Germline loops: CDR1 LNHNV, CDR2 YYDKDF (reference sequence). Trimming stripped 0 bases from V and 0 bases from J, with 9 bases between. CDR3 sequence: CATSRDTGLSYEQYV. CDR3 DNA sequence: TGTGCCACCAGCAGAGATACCGGGCTCTCCTACGAGCAGTACGTC.

The rearrangement joins TRBV3-1 (or the pseudogene TRBV3-2) to TRBJ2-7; either TRBD1 or TRBD2 may supply D (5 bases each). This CDR3 spans 14 amino acids. The germline CDR1 and CDR2 sequences are LGHDT and YNNKEL (reference sequence). Trimming removed 4 bases at V and 5 bases at J, with 15 bases between. CDR3 protein: CASSPRGVWHEQYV. The DNA of the CDR3 is TGTGCCAGCAGCCCAAGAGGGGTTTGGCACGAGCAGTACGTC.

The rearrangement joins TRBV28 to TRBJ1-2, with TRBD1 identical over 9 bases. The CDR3 extends over 15 amino acids. V was clipped by 4 bases and J by 7 bases; unmatched bases: 10. CDR1 is MDHEN and CDR2 is SYDVKM in the germline V gene. In DNA form, the CDR3 reads TGTGCCAGCAGTTCCCCCTCTCCGGGACAGGGTGGCTACACCTTC. Amino acid sequence: CASSSPSPGQGGYTF.

The sample holds one count of this clone. V is TRBV7-3 and J is TRBJ2-6; 7 nucleotides match TRBD2. V dropped 3 bases and J dropped 2; count of bases not matched to a gene: 4. The CDR3 sequence is 16 residues long. Germline V gene data show CDR1 as SGHTA and CDR2 as FQGTGA. The CDR3: CASSLKGRAGANVLTF. CDR3 in DNA: TGTGCCAGCAGCTTGAAGGGGAGGGCTGGGGCCAACGTCCTGACTTTC.

The rearrangement uses TRBV7-2 and TRBJ2-2; perhaps TRBD1 as D (5 bases). Germline CDR1 and CDR2: SGHTA and FQGNSA. CDR3 length equals 16 residues. V lost 3 bases to trimming and J lost 1 base, with 12 bases between them. As DNA, the CDR3 is TGTGCCAGCAGCTTGTCAGGGCCCCTGAACACCGGGGAGCTGTTTTTT. The encoded protein is CASSLSGPLNTGELFF.

This chain links TRBV11-3 with TRBJ2-2, with D maybe TRBD2 (6 bases). The germline V gene encodes CDR1 SGHNT and CDR2 YENEEA. Trimming removed 8 bases at V and 3 bases at J, with 13 bases between. CDR3 size: 14 residues. CDR3 sequence (DNA): TGTGCCAGCGCCCCCGGAGGGGACACCGGGGAGCTGTTTTTT. Protein product: CASAPGGDTGELFF. Looking up the rest from reference TRBV11-3 and TRBJ2-2 gives the full variable domain: EAGVVQSPRYKIIEKKQPVAFWCNPISGHNTLYWYLQNLGQGPELLIRYENEEAVDDSQLPKDRFSAERLKGVDSTLKIQPAELGDSAVYLCASAPGGDTGELFFGEGSRLTVL.

This clone occurred once. The CDR3 spells CASSPDRDTEAFF. The CDR3 DNA reads as TGTGCCAGCTCACCGGACAGGGATACTGAAGCTTTCTTT. V is TRBV18 and J is TRBJ1-1, with 8 bases fitting TRBD1. Germline values: CDR1 KGHSH, CDR2 LQKENI. CDR3 size: 13 residues. The ends lost 3 bases at V and 5 bases at J; junction bases unmatched: 2.

The rearrangement uses TRBV6-5 and TRBJ2-6, with a tentative D call TRBD1 (6 bases). With 8 bases removed from V and 0 bases from J, the gap between germline ends came to 11 bases. Germline CDR1 reads MNHEY; CDR2 reads SVGAGI. This CDR3 spans 15 amino acids. CDR3 nucleotide sequence: TGTGCCAGCCTAGGGGGTAACTCTGGGGCCAACGTCCTGACTTTC. It specifies CASLGGNSGANVLTF.

The rearrangement uses TRBV5-1 and TRBJ2-1, with D perhaps matching TRBD1 or TRBD2 (5 bases each). Germline CDR1 is SGHRS and CDR2 is YFSETQ. CDR3 size: 13 residues. V was shortened by 2 bases and J by 9 bases, with 12 bases between the two germline ends. CDR3 sequence (DNA): TGCGCCAGCAGCTTCGGATCGGGGCCTGAGCAGTTCTTC. Amino acids: CASSFGSGPEQFF.

V is TRBV6-5 and J is TRBJ1-5; D is unresolved. The ends were cut back, 0 bases at V and 5 bases at J, with 8 bases in the middle. The germline V gene encodes CDR1 MNHEY and CDR2 SVGAGI. The CDR3 length is 14 residues. The CDR3 here is CASSYSWTDQPQHF. CDR3 coding DNA: TGTGCCAGCAGTTACTCATGGACTGATCAGCCCCAGCATTTT.

The J gene is TRBJ2-4, the V gene TRBV12-5; D is undetermined. Germline V gives CDR1 LGHNT, CDR2 FRNRAP. Trimming shortened V by 2 bases and J by 5 bases, and 4 bases separated the two germline ends. The CDR3 is 12 residues long. For the CDR3, the DNA is TGTGCTAGTGGTTTGAGGGAAAACATTCAGTACTTC. This translates into CASGLRENIQYF.

This clone has only a few counts. This rearrangement joins TRBV7-2 to TRBJ2-7; D is ambiguous. The germline CDR1 and CDR2 sequences are SGHTA and FQGNSA. This CDR3 comprises 16 residues. V was shortened by 0 bases and J by 4 bases, with 16 bases between the two germline ends. The CDR3 loop reads CASSLAGYPLGYEQYV. The CDR3 region has the DNA TGTGCCAGCAGCTTAGCGGGGTACCCCCTGGGATACGAGCAGTACGTC.

This clone was seen a handful of times. This chain connects TRBV5-6 to TRBJ2-7; D not certain. The CDR3 length is 12 residues. Trimming took 1 base from V and 0 from J, leaving 2 bases between them. Germline V CDR1 and CDR2: SGHDT, YYEEEE. CDR3: CASSLSSYEQYV. The CDR3 region has the DNA TGTGCCAGCAGCTTGAGCTCCTACGAGCAGTACGTC.

The CDR3 loop reads CASSFVLRRDNEQFF. Written as DNA, the CDR3 is TGTGCCAGCAGCTTCGTCCTTAGACGGGACAATGAGCAGTTCTTC. The V call is TRBV7-2, the J call TRBJ2-1, with D unclear. The CDR3 covers 15 residues. Germline V lookup: CDR1 SGHTA, CDR2 FQGNSA. V was clipped by 3 bases and J by 5 bases, with 14 bases between them.

This clone came up a few times. The chain couples TRBV4-1 to TRBJ1-4, with unresolved D. CDR3 length: 15 amino acids. Trimming removed 0 bases from V and 4 bases from J, with 9 bases in between. Germline assignment: CDR1 MGHRA and CDR2 YSYEKL. CDR3 region: CASSQEGSLNEKLFF. The CDR3 bases are TGCGCCAGCAGCCAAGAGGGCAGCCTTAATGAAAAACTGTTTTTT.

The genes are TRBV29-1 and TRBJ1-1; D remains ambiguous. Per germline, CDR1 SQVTM and CDR2 ANQGSEA. The CDR3 is 17 amino acids. Trimming removed 2 bases at V and 3 bases at J, with 22 bases between. The CDR3, as DNA: TGCAGCGTTGAATTACGTGACCCAACCTATCGGGACACTGAAGCTTTCTTT. As protein: CSVELRDPTYRDTEAFF.

This clone showed up just once. This sequence joins TRBV14 and TRBJ2-3; D not certain. Deletions cut 3 bases from V and 4 bases from J, with 5 bases between. CDR3 length: 12 residues. Germline V gives CDR1 SGHDN, CDR2 FVKESK. The CDR3 loop is CASSHRADTQYF. CDR3 nucleotide sequence: TGTGCCAGCAGCCATCGGGCAGATACGCAGTATTTT.

This chain connects TRBV2 to TRBJ1-1; 8 bases match TRBD1. CDR3 length: 15 residues. V lost 4 bases to trimming and J lost 1 base; unmatched junction nucleotides: 5. Germline V gene data show CDR1 as SNHLY and CDR2 as FYNNEI. The CDR3 nucleotides are TGTGCCAGCAGTGTTGACAGGGGCGGGAACACTGAAGCTTTCTTT. Translation: CASSVDRGGNTEAFF.

The rearrangement joins TRBV7-2 to TRBJ1-5, with D perhaps TRBD1 (5 bases). Germline-derived CDR1 and CDR2 are SGHTA and FQGNSA. Trimming took off 4 bases at V and 6 bases at J, with 10 bases between the two ends. The CDR3 totals 13 residues. Here the CDR3 DNA reads TGTGCCAGCAGCTGGGAGGGGCTTCAGCCCCAGCATTTT. Its protein product is CASSWEGLQPQHF.